This record concerns one TCR beta chain sequence. Its antigen is still unknown. The source of the sample is a study of CD8+ T cells in alopecia areata. Study observations and caveats: Scalp and blood retained many expanded lesional clones during tofacitinib.

TCR sequencing used cDNA made by reverse transcription of extracted RNA. Data came from immunoSEQ multiplex PCR; TCRdb stores just in-frame clones and leaves some out. Among more than 150,000 clones, approximately 50% were seen once, and the ten largest hold about a tenth. Sample treatment: oral pan-JAK inhibitor, 5-10 mg twice daily. This sample comprised CD8+ T cells sorted from blood, obtained between weeks 51 and 54, from a patient treated with tofacitinib. This sequence was found in a human donor with alopecia areata.

The CDR3 region is CASSLDVGELNTEAFF. CDR3 bases: TGTGCCAGCAGCTTAGACGTTGGGGAATTGAACACTGAAGCTTTCTTT. The chain is built from TRBV11-2 and TRBJ1-1, with D unclear. The CDR3 contains 16 residues. With 0 bases removed from V and 0 bases from J, the gap between germline ends came to 11 bases. Germline V gives CDR1 SGHAT, CDR2 FQNNGV.